This T cell receptor beta chain comes out of a study of blood T cell repertoires in COVID-19. Study details: Italy, Spain and the United States were the sources of the convalescent and acute COVID-19 samples. PBMCs, B-cell-depleted T cells, or T cells provided the cDNA or gDNA that made up the material.

In the authors' methods: How many nucleated cells were present was estimated from reference gene primer amplification. Profiling relied on immunoSEQ multiplex PCR, and the TCRdb table lists in-frame clones only, not all of them. D and trimming were read from the DNA, whereas the V and J calls and clone size are those reported in that table. The data show roughly 100,000 clones, approximately 89% seen once. The germline V gene has CDR1 SNHLY and CDR2 FYNNEI. The CDR3 is 16 residues long. Trimming removed 4 bases from V and 1 base from J, with 13 bases in between. This chain connects TRBV2 to TRBJ2-2; a possible D gene is TRBD1 (7 bases). This TCR was sampled from a woman older than 75 in a cohort sampled during active COVID-19. Material: peripheral blood. The CDR3 DNA reads TGTGCCAGCAGTGGACAGGGACTGAAGAACACCGGGGAGCTGTTTTTT. This codes for CASSGQGLKNTGELFF.